The 26 T cell receptor beta chains listed next were all sequenced from one sample in a study of PD-1 blockade in classical Hodgkin lymphoma. Only in-frame clones appear in the TCRdb table, and some are missing; sequencing was by immunoSEQ multiplex PCR. This table has around 65,000 clones, roughly nine tenths appearing once. Relapses following autologous stem cell transplantation were seen in all patients, with brentuximab vedotin exposure varying. Specimen: peripheral blood mononuclear cells (PBMCs), collected at baseline. Receptor source: a human donor with classical Hodgkin lymphoma.

This chain uses TRBV4-2 with TRBJ1-1, with D unclear. The V end was cut by 1 base, the J end by 0 bases, with 18 bases between. The CDR3 is 18 amino acids. The V gene's germline CDR1 is LGHNA and CDR2 YNFKEQ. The CDR3 loop is CASSQGVPSSIMNTEAFF. CDR3 coding DNA: TGTGCCAGCAGCCAAGGTGTCCCTTCCAGCATCATGAACACTGAAGCTTTCTTT.

This chain connects TRBV27 to TRBJ2-4; D not certain. Germline CDR1 reads MNHEY; CDR2 reads SMNVEV (reference sequence). With 7 bases removed from V and 9 bases from J, the gap between germline ends came to 13 bases. The CDR3 spans 12 residues. DNA of the CDR3: TGTGCCAGCACTGACCGTGGAAGCATTCAGTACTTC. Protein: CASTDRGSIQYF.

The V gene is TRBV9, the J gene TRBJ2-7; D might be TRBD1 or TRBD2, each matching 6 bases. The V end was cut by 0 bases, the J end by 2 bases, with 9 bases between. This CDR3 has 14 amino acids. The V gene's germline CDR1 is SGDLS and CDR2 YYNGEE. The CDR3 is CASSVGGGPYEQYF. The CDR3 DNA reads TGTGCCAGCAGCGTAGGAGGGGGGCCCTACGAGCAGTACTTC.

This clone showed up just once. This chain connects TRBV10-3 to TRBJ2-7, with 7 bases lining up with TRBD1. Germline CDR1 and CDR2: ENHRY and SYGVKD. After removal of 11 bases from V and 5 bases from J, the junction contained 9 bases not matched to a gene. The CDR3 spans 12 residues. The CDR3 is CACRDSLNEQYF. As DNA, the CDR3 is TGTGCCTGCAGGGACAGTTTAAACGAGCAGTACTTC.

The chain couples TRBV2 to TRBJ2-1, with TRBD2 matching 11 bases. CDR3 length equals 14 residues. From germline, CDR1 is SNHLY and CDR2 FYNNEI. Trimming took 7 bases from V and 5 from J; bases not matched to a gene: 4. The CDR3 sequence: CASTLAGGNNEQFF. The CDR3 DNA follows: TGTGCCAGCACCCTAGCGGGGGGAAACAATGAGCAGTTCTTC.

V gene TRBV29-1 combines with J gene TRBJ1-2, with a weak D call TRBD1 (5 bases). This CDR3 region has 13 residues. The ends were cut back, 6 bases at V and 3 bases at J, with 14 bases in the middle. Germline values: CDR1 SQVTM, CDR2 ANQGSEA. CDR3: CSVSSGTDYGYTF. The DNA for the CDR3 is TGCAGCGTCTCTTCCGGGACTGACTATGGCTACACCTTC.

DNA for the CDR3: TGCAGCGCAGGGGGGGCAGGGATCGCGGGTCAAAACATTCAGTACTTC. Translating gives CSAGGAGIAGQNIQYF. J is TRBJ2-4 and V is TRBV29-1, with D possibly called TRBD1 or TRBD2 (7 bases each). This CDR3 comprises 16 residues. V lost 7 bases and J 5 bases, leaving 24 bases between the germline ends. Germline-derived CDR1 and CDR2 are SQVTM and ANQGSEA. Using reference TRBV29-1 and TRBJ2-4 for the parts outside the CDR3, the full variable domain is SAVISQKPSRDICQRGTSLTIQCQVDSQVTMMFWYRQQPGQSLTLIATANQGSEATYESGFVIDKFPISRPNLTFSTLTVSNMSPEDSSIYLCSAGGAGIAGQNIQYFGAGTRLSVL.

The J gene is TRBJ1-2, the V gene TRBV6-1; D unclear. Germline-derived CDR1 and CDR2 are MNHNS and SASEGT. Trimming took off 8 bases at V and 2 bases at J, with 9 bases between the two ends. The CDR3 runs 12 residues. CDR3 loop: CASGDRNYGYTF. The CDR3 DNA reads as TGTGCCAGCGGCGACCGAAACTATGGCTACACCTTC.

The gene calls are TRBV30 and TRBJ1-6, with D possibly TRBD1 on 5 matching bases. The CDR3 has 14 residues. The V end was cut by 1 base, the J end by 9 bases, with 13 bases between. CDR1 GTSNPN and CDR2 SVGIG come from the germline V gene (reference sequence). The CDR3 coding sequence is TGTGCCTGGAGTGACAGGCCGGTGGGTTCACCCCTCCACTTT. Its protein product is CAWSDRPVGSPLHF.

This chain joins TRBV6-6 and TRBJ1-1, with no clear D. Germline V CDR1 and CDR2: MNHNY, SVGAGI (reference sequence). The CDR3 runs 12 residues. V lost 2 bases and J lost 1, with 2 bases in between. The CDR3 coding sequence is TGTGCCAGCAGTTACCCGAACACTGAAGCTTTCTTT. Translating it yields CASSYPNTEAFF.

The genes are TRBV19 and TRBJ1-6; D remains unclear. Trimming took 6 bases from V and 0 from J, leaving 15 bases between them. CDR1 is LNHDA, CDR2 SQIVND, per germline (reference sequence). The CDR3 has 17 amino acids. CDR3 nucleotide sequence: TGTGCCAGTAGCGGAGGAACTGTGAGCTCCTATAATTCACCCCTCCACTTT. Protein sequence: CASSGGTVSSYNSPLHF.

As for this clone: The same CDR3 is also encoded by other DNA sequences in this sample. V is TRBV13 and J is TRBJ2-7, with 9 bases aligning to TRBD1. V shed 5 bases and J 6 bases; nucleotides not matched to a gene: 2. CDR1 and CDR2 from the germline V gene are PRHDT and FYEKMQ (reference sequence). The CDR3 covers 12 residues. The CDR3 DNA sequence: TGTGCCAGCAGCGGGGACAGGGTCGAGCAGTACTTC. Translation gives CASSGDRVEQYF.

V gene TRBV10-1 combines with J gene TRBJ1-6; D ambiguous. Germline CDR1 reads WNHNN; CDR2 reads SYGVQD (reference sequence). V was cut by 4 bases and J by 0 bases, with 7 bases left in between. This CDR3 contains 15 residues. DNA of the CDR3: TGCGCCAGCAGTGCTACGAGCTCCTATAATTCACCCCTCCACTTT. Translation: CASSATSSYNSPLHF.

The CDR3 coding sequence is TGTGCCAGCAGCCCGAGTAGAACAGATACGCAGTATTTT. Encoded protein: CASSPSRTDTQYF. The J gene is TRBJ2-3, the V gene TRBV13; no firm D call. The V and J ends lost 5 bases and 3 bases respectively, with 9 bases between them. The CDR3 totals 13 residues. From germline, CDR1 is PRHDT and CDR2 FYEKMQ (reference sequence).

V usage is TRBV7-6 and J usage is TRBJ2-5; the match to TRBD1 covers 7 bases. V gave up 5 bases and J gave up 1 base; unmatched junction bases: 13. This CDR3 is built from 17 residues. Germline V gene lookup returns CDR1 SGHVS and CDR2 FNYEAQ. CDR3 nucleotides: TGTGCCAGCAGCCGTACCCCGGACCGGGACAGCCAAGAGACCCAGTACTTC. It specifies CASSRTPDRDSQETQYF.

The gene calls are TRBV5-1 and TRBJ2-2; D perhaps matches TRBD1 (6 bases). Trimming pared 2 bases from V and 7 bases from J, leaving 15 bases between. The CDR3 covers 15 residues. Looked up from germline, CDR1 is SGHRS and CDR2 is YFSETQ. The CDR3 DNA follows: TGCGCCAGCAGCTTATGGGCAGGGGCCAACGGGGAGCTGTTTTTT. Protein: CASSLWAGANGELFF.

The J gene is TRBJ1-2, the V gene TRBV19; TRBD1 agrees at 9 bases. Germline assignment: CDR1 LNHDA and CDR2 SQIVND (reference sequence). The CDR3 is 17 residues long. V shed 7 bases, J shed 4 bases, and the junction held 16 bases outside the gene matches. The CDR3 coding sequence is TGTGCCAGTAAAATGGGGGGGACAGGGACATCGGGCTATGGCTACACCTTC. Translation gives CASKMGGTGTSGYGYTF. Based on the CDR3 plus reference TRBV19 and TRBJ1-2, the full variable domain is DGGITQSPKYLFRKEGQNVTLSCEQNLNHDAMYWYRQDPGQGLRLIYYSQIVNDFQKGDIAEGYSVSREKKESFPLTVTSAQKNPTAFYLCASKMGGTGTSGYGYTFGSGTRLTVV.

J is TRBJ2-1 and V is TRBV6-6, with D maybe TRBD1 (5 bases). Germline loops: CDR1 MNHNY, CDR2 SVGAGI (reference sequence). Between the trimmed V and J ends, which lost 2 bases and 1 base, there was a span of 6 bases. The CDR3 loop spans 14 amino acids. DNA for the CDR3: TGTGCCAGCAGTTACACAGGTTCCTACAATGAGCAGTTCTTC. This sequence encodes CASSYTGSYNEQFF.

This rearrangement joins TRBV6-5 to TRBJ2-1, with D perhaps matching TRBD1 or TRBD2 (5 bases each). The CDR3 is 11 amino acids. Per the germline V gene, CDR1 is MNHEY and CDR2 is SVGAGI. V was trimmed by 7 bases and J by 7 bases, leaving 8 bases between them. The CDR3 spells CASTWGNEQFF. In DNA form, the CDR3 reads TGTGCCAGCACCTGGGGGAATGAGCAGTTCTTC.

The V call is TRBV27, the J call TRBJ1-5; D gene unclear. Germline V gives CDR1 MNHEY, CDR2 SMNVEV (reference sequence). The CDR3 has 12 amino acids. Trimming removed 5 bases at V and 10 bases at J, with 12 bases between. CDR3 nucleotide sequence: TGTGCCAGCAGTCGCCATGGTCGACCCCAGCATTTT. It specifies CASSRHGRPQHF.

The chain links TRBV15 to TRBJ2-3, with 9 bases matching TRBD2. Trimming cost V 0 bases and J 2 bases; bases outside gene matches: 6. The germline V gene encodes CDR1 LNHNV and CDR2 YYDKDF (reference sequence). There are 17 residues in the CDR3. CDR3 amino acids: CATSRDLAGAHTDTQYF. The CDR3 DNA reads TGTGCCACCAGCAGAGACTTAGCGGGGGCCCACACAGATACGCAGTATTTT.

V gene TRBV6-1 combines with J gene TRBJ1-5; D is perhaps TRBD1 (5 bases). CDR3 length: 13 amino acids. Trimming left V 7 bases short and J 4 bases short, with 11 bases between. Germline assignment: CDR1 MNHNS and CDR2 SASEGT. The CDR3 bases are TGTGCCAGCAACCGACAGAGGAATCAGCCCCAGCATTTT. Its protein product is CASNRQRNQPQHF.

This clone was found once. The same CDR3 also results from other DNA sequences found in this sample. The chain links TRBV19 to TRBJ1-1; D uncertain. This CDR3 is built from 13 residues. Germline CDR1 reads LNHDA; CDR2 reads SQIVND (reference sequence). Trimming removed 3 bases from V and 0 bases from J, with 5 bases in between. DNA of the CDR3: TGTGCCAGTAGTATTGCGTTGAACACTGAAGCTTTCTTT. Residues: CASSIALNTEAFF. Complete variable domain (other parts from reference TRBV19 and TRBJ1-1): DGGITQSPKYLFRKEGQNVTLSCEQNLNHDAMYWYRQDPGQGLRLIYYSQIVNDFQKGDIAEGYSVSREKKESFPLTVTSAQKNPTAFYLCASSIALNTEAFFGQGTRLTVV.

The chain uses TRBV7-9 and TRBJ1-2, with TRBD1 as a possible D gene (6 bases). V gave up 5 bases and J gave up 8 bases, with 15 bases separating them. CDR1 and CDR2 from the germline V gene are SEHNR and FQNEAQ (reference sequence). The CDR3 is made up of 13 amino acids. The CDR3 region is CASSPSGGRGYTF. In nucleotides, the CDR3 is TGTGCCAGCAGCCCCTCTGGGGGGCGGGGCTACACCTTC.

This clone was seen only once. This sequence joins TRBV7-3 and TRBJ1-3, with TRBD1 as a possible D gene (5 bases). The V gene's germline CDR1 is SGHTA and CDR2 FQGTGA. The V gene lost 5 bases and the J gene lost 0 bases, with 17 bases spanning the gap. The CDR3 has 17 amino acids. Written as DNA, the CDR3 is TGTGCCAGCAGCGCCCCTGGAGGGGCCTTCTCTGGAAACACCATATATTTT. As protein: CASSAPGGAFSGNTIYF.

In nucleotides, the CDR3 is TGTGCCAGCAGAGCACCCCACAGGGGGCCCTACGAGCAGTACTTC. Translating gives CASRAPHRGPYEQYF. The rearrangement uses TRBV6-1 and TRBJ2-7; TRBD1 matches at 9 bases. CDR3 length: 15 amino acids. The V and J ends lost 6 bases and 2 bases, in that order; junction bases with no gene match: 8. Germline CDR1 reads MNHNS; CDR2 reads SASEGT.